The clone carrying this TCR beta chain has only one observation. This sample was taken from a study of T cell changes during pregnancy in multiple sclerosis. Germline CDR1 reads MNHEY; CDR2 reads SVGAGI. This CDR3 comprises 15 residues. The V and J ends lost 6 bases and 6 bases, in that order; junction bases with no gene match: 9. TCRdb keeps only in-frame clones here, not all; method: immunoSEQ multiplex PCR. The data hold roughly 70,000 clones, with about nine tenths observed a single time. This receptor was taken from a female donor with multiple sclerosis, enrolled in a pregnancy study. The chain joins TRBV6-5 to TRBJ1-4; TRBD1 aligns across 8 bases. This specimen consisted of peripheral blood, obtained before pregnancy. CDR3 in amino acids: CASRRVGTGHEKLFF. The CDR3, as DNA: TGTGCCAGCAGGCGGGTAGGGACAGGTCATGAAAAACTGTTTTTT.